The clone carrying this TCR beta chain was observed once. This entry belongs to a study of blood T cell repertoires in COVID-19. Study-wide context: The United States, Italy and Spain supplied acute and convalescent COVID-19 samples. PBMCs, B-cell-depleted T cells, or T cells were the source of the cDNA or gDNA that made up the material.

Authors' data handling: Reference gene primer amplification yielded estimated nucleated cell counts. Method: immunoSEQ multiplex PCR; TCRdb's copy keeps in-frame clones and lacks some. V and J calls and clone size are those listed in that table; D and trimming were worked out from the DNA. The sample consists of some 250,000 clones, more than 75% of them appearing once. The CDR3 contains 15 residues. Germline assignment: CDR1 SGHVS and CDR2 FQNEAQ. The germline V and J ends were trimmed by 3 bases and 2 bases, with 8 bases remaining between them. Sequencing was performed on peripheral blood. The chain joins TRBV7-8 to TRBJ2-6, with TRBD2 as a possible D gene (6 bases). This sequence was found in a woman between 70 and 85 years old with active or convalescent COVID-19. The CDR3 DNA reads TGTGCCAGCAGCTTTCCGGGAGCTGGGGCCAACGTCCTGACTTTC. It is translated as CASSFPGAGANVLTF.